This TCR beta chain was recorded in a study of blood T cell repertoires in COVID-19. About the study: Donors in the United States, Italy and Spain gave samples during acute or convalescent COVID-19. In each case, the material was cDNA or gDNA derived from T cells, B-cell-depleted T cells, or PBMCs.

CDR1 GTSNPN and CDR2 SVGIG come from the germline V gene (reference sequence). V was trimmed by 2 bases and J by 5 bases, leaving 13 bases between them. The CDR3 totals 13 residues. Followed longitudinally, the Seattle patients had been enrolled during active infection. This clone came up once. The repertoire was sequenced with immunoSEQ multiplex PCR; TCRdb's copy has only in-frame clones and lacks some. The table has roughly 320,000 clones, under 90% seen once. Sequencing used peripheral blood. The source is a woman younger than 45 with COVID-19, enrolled during active disease. This chain uses TRBV30 with TRBJ2-7, with unresolved D. CDR3 amino acids: CAWSYQVPDEQYF. As DNA, the CDR3 is TGTGCCTGGAGTTACCAAGTCCCGGACGAGCAGTACTTC.